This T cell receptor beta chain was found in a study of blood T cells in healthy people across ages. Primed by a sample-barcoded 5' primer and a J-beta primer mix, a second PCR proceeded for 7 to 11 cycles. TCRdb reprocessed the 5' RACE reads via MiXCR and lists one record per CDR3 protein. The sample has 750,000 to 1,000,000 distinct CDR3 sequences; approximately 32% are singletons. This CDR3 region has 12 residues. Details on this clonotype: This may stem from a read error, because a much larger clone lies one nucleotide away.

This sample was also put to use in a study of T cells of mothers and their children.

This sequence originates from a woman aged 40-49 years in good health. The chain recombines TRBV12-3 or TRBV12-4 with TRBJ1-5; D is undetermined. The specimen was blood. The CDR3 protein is CASRAAVQPPHF. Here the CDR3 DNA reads TGTGCCAGCAGGGCGGCGGTTCAGCCCCCGCATTTT.